This T cell receptor (beta chain) was documented in a study of glioma-infiltrating T cells after dendritic cell vaccination. The study's findings and limits: TCR clonality showed no direct relationship with survival. Only a small number of patients had complete blood and tumor samples.

As concerns this clone: Its cognate antigen is unknown.

With V trimmed by 2 bases and J by 5 bases, 8 bases remained unmatched. The CDR3 consists of 15 residues. The V gene's germline CDR1 is MDHEN and CDR2 SYDVKM. Profiled with immunoSEQ multiplex PCR; TCRdb holds only in-frame clones, not every one. The sample includes approximately 92,000 clones, around 80% of them seen just once. Time point given: after dendritic cell vaccination, including at tumor progression/relapse. Fresh-frozen tumor tissue and more than two years of survival data were available for all. Sequences were derived from blood, sampled after dendritic cell vaccination. This receptor was taken from a human donor with glioblastoma. The chain recombines TRBV28 with TRBJ2-5; TRBD2 aligns across 7 bases. Here the CDR3 DNA reads TGTGCCAGCAGTTTAGGGGGGGGTGGGAGCGAGACCCAGTACTTC. It specifies CASSLGGGGSETQYF.